Below, 4 T cell receptor beta chains from the same sample are listed, as sequenced in a study of T cells after yellow fever vaccination. TCRdb reanalysed the 5' RACE reads using MiXCR and keeps one entry per CDR3 protein. Seen here are 300,000 to 400,000 distinct CDR3 sequences, around 11% observed once, and the top ten hold less than 3.5%. The material was CD4+ T cells sorted from PBMCs, obtained 45 days after the yellow fever booster vaccination. The source is a young man who received the YFV17D yellow fever vaccine.

This clonotype was found a few times. The rearrangement uses TRBV5-6 and TRBJ1-2; D uncertain. The V end lost 4 bases, the J end lost 5 bases, and 12 bases lay between the germline ends. This CDR3 contains 13 residues. The germline CDR1 and CDR2 sequences are SGHDT and YYEEEE. The CDR3 protein is CASSPPGGYGYTF. For the CDR3, the DNA is TGTGCCAGCAGCCCTCCGGGCGGGTATGGCTACACCTTC.

This clonotype has a handful of counts. This chain links TRBV7-2 with TRBJ1-5, with D hard to call. With 4 bases removed from V and 13 bases from J, the gap between germline ends came to 14 bases. The CDR3 is made up of 12 amino acids. Germline V gene data show CDR1 as SGHTA and CDR2 as FQGNSA. CDR3 loop: CASSSQPGPQHF. The CDR3 DNA follows: TGTGCCAGCAGCTCCCAACCGGGTCCTCAGCATTTT.

The rearrangement links TRBV12-3 or TRBV12-4 to TRBJ1-1; the D is unclear. The CDR3 spans 13 residues. V was clipped by 3 bases and J by 11 bases, with 16 bases between them. CDR3 sequence: CASSLPGFLMAFF. CDR3 nucleotides: TGTGCCAGCAGTTTGCCCGGGTTTCTCATGGCTTTCTTT.

The V gene is TRBV6-5, the J gene TRBJ2-3; perhaps D is TRBD1 or TRBD2 (6 bases each). The germline V gene encodes CDR1 MNHEY and CDR2 SVGAGI. The CDR3 is made up of 17 amino acids. The V gene lost 6 bases and the J gene lost 4 bases, with 23 bases spanning the gap. The CDR3 DNA follows: TGTGCCAGCAGCTACGGACGGGGGCTTAGGAACGCAGATACGCAGTATTTT. Protein product: CASSYGRGLRNADTQYF.